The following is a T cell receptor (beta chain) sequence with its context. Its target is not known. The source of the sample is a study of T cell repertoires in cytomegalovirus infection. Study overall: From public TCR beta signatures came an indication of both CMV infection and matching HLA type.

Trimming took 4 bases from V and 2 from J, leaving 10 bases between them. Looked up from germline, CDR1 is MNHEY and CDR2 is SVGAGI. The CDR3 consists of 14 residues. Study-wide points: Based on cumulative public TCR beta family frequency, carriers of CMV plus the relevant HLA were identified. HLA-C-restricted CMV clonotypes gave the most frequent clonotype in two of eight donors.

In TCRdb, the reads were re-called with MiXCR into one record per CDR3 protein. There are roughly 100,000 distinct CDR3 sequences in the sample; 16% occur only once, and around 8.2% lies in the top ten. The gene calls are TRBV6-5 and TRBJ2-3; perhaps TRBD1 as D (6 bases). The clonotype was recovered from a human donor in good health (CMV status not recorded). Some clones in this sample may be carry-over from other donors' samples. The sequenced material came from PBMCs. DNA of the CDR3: TGTGCCAGCAGTTCAGGGGTCCCCACAGATACGCAGTATTTT. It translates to CASSSGVPTDTQYF.